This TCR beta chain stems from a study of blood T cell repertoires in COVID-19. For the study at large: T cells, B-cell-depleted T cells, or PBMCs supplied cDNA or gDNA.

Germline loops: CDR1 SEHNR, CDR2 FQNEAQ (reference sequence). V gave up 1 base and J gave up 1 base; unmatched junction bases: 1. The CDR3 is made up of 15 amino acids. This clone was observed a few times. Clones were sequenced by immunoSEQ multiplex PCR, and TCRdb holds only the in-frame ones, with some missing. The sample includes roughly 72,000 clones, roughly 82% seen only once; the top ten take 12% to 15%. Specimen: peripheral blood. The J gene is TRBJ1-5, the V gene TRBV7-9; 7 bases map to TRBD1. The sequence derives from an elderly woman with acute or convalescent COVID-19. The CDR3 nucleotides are TGTGCCAGCAGCTTAGGGACAGGAAGCAATCAGCCCCAGCATTTT. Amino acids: CASSLGTGSNQPQHF.